Listed here are 6 T cell receptor beta chains from one sample, sequenced in a study of cytomegalovirus exposure and HLA in healthy donors. PCR was performed using 60 Vbeta and 13 Jbeta primers. Produced via immunoSEQ multiplex PCR; TCRdb's table is partial and in-frame only. The repertoire holds about 83,000 clones, with about four fifths as singletons. Sequencing input: PBMCs. These receptors originate from a woman in her 30s in good health and CMV-seronegative.

The CDR3 DNA is TGTGCCAGCAGCTTAGCCCTAGAAAAACTGTTTTTT. Protein sequence: CASSLALEKLFF. The V call is TRBV7-8, the J call TRBJ1-4; D is unresolved. The germline V and J ends were trimmed by 0 bases and 8 bases, with 4 bases remaining between them. Germline V gene lookup returns CDR1 SGHVS and CDR2 FQNEAQ. The CDR3 loop spans 12 amino acids.

The V call is TRBV7-8, the J call TRBJ1-5, with 8 bases matching TRBD1. This CDR3 comprises 15 residues. The V segment lost 3 bases and the J segment 7 bases; nucleotides outside the gene matches: 8. In germline, CDR1 is SGHVS, CDR2 FQNEAQ. The CDR3 DNA reads TGTGCCAGCAGCTTCATTCAGGGGGCTGGGCAGCCCCAGCATTTT. It encodes CASSFIQGAGQPQHF.

The chain employs TRBV6-1 and TRBJ1-4, with 7 bases lining up with TRBD1. The ends lost 1 base at V and 8 bases at J; junction bases unmatched: 10. CDR3 length: 16 residues. CDR1 is MNHNS, CDR2 SASEGT, per germline. CDR3 in DNA: TGTGCCAGCAGTGAAGGGTACAGGCTACAGGGGGAAAAACTGTTTTTT. Translated: CASSEGYRLQGEKLFF.

The chain carries TRBV13 and TRBJ1-3; D is perhaps TRBD1 (6 bases). Deletions cut 3 bases from V and 2 bases from J, with 23 bases between. Germline V CDR1 and CDR2: PRHDT, FYEKMQ (reference sequence). The length of the CDR3 is 19 residues. CDR3 DNA: TGTGCCAGCAGCTTTTTGTTCGGACAGTGGACATCTACTGGAAACACCATATATTTT. Residues: CASSFLFGQWTSTGNTIYF.

The gene calls are TRBV19 and TRBJ2-5; 11 nucleotides align to TRBD1. With 11 bases clipped from V and 4 bases from J, the junction kept 9 bases outside the gene matches. Germline V lookup: CDR1 LNHDA, CDR2 SQIVND (reference sequence). The CDR3 extends over 14 amino acids. CDR3 sequence (DNA): TGTGCCGTAAGGGACAGGGGGATGGGAGAGACCCAGTACTTC. Amino acid sequence: CAVRDRGMGETQYF. The full variable domain, rest sourced from reference TRBV19 and TRBJ2-5, is DGGITQSPKYLFRKEGQNVTLSCEQNLNHDAMYWYRQDPGQGLRLIYYSQIVNDFQKGDIAEGYSVSREKKESFPLTVTSAQKNPTAFYLCAVRDRGMGETQYFGPGTRLLVL.

The chain carries TRBV11-2 and TRBJ1-2; D not resolved. The CDR3 extends over 17 amino acids. Germline CDR1 SGHAT, CDR2 FQNNGV. V was trimmed by 0 bases and J by 3 bases, leaving 17 bases between them. This CDR3 is CASSLDIKVPGDYGYTF. As DNA, the CDR3 is TGTGCCAGCAGCTTAGATATAAAGGTCCCAGGCGACTATGGCTACACCTTC.